The 12 T cell receptor beta chains given below trace back to one sample, sequenced in a study of Ad26.COV2.S vaccination and SARS-CoV-2 variants. The treatment: around 19 received Ad26.COV2.S at low or high dose, single or two shots; 5 received placebo; per-sample allocation not given. Sampling happened 63 days after the first vaccine or placebo injection. Here immunoSEQ multiplex PCR was the method, and the copy in TCRdb shows in-frame clones only, minus some. The table includes hundreds of thousands of clones, roughly 91% detected once. The input for sequencing was peripheral blood, taken in a trial of Ad26.COV2.S vaccine versus placebo. The source is a person between 18 and 60 years old who received the Ad26.COV2.S COVID-19 vaccine or a placebo.

The chain uses TRBV5-4 and TRBJ2-1, with 15 bases lining up with TRBD2. Unmatched junction bases numbered 2, after V lost 5 bases and J lost 2 bases. The CDR3 is 16 amino acids. CDR1 and CDR2 (germline): SGHNT, YYREEE (reference sequence). CDR3 in DNA: TGTGCCAGCAGTAGGACTAGCGGGAGGGCCTACAATGAGCAGTTCTTC. This translates into CASSRTSGRAYNEQFF.

The chain recombines TRBV24-1 with TRBJ2-1; D is ambiguous. From germline, CDR1 is KGHDR and CDR2 SFDVKD. The CDR3 has 13 residues. The ends were cut back, 4 bases at V and 6 bases at J, with 9 bases in the middle. The CDR3 protein is CATSDLVTNEQFF. The CDR3 DNA reads TGTGCCACCAGTGACCTCGTCACCAATGAGCAGTTCTTC.

The CDR3 here is CASSSRGTHEQFF. In DNA, the CDR3 is TGCGCCAGCAGCTCCCGGGGAACACATGAGCAGTTCTTC. This chain links TRBV5-1 with TRBJ2-1; D possibly corresponds to TRBD2 (5 bases). Germline-derived CDR1 and CDR2 are SGHRS and YFSETQ. Trimming removed 3 bases from V and 8 bases from J, with 12 bases in between. This CDR3 spans 13 amino acids.

CDR3 amino acids: CASRYAGGNTEAFF. The CDR3 DNA reads as TGTGCCAGTAGATACGCAGGGGGAAATACTGAAGCTTTCTTT. This chain links TRBV19 with TRBJ1-1; 7 positions match TRBD1. The CDR3 loop spans 14 amino acids. CDR1 and CDR2 from the germline V gene are LNHDA and SQIVND (reference sequence). V was clipped by 6 bases and J by 5 bases; unmatched bases: 9.

The chain recombines TRBV11-1 with TRBJ1-5; a weak D match, TRBD1 (5 bases). Trimming removed 0 bases from V and 7 bases from J, with 10 bases in between. Per germline, CDR1 SGHAT and CDR2 FQDESV (reference sequence). The CDR3 contains 14 residues. In DNA form, the CDR3 reads TGTGCCAGCAGCTTAGCCGGGGGTAACCAGCCCCAGCATTTT. This encodes CASSLAGGNQPQHF. The full variable domain, completed using reference TRBV11-1 and TRBJ1-5, is EAEVAQSPRYKITEKSQAVAFWCDPISGHATLYWYRQILGQGPELLVQFQDESVVDDSQLPKDRFSAERLKGVDSTLKIQPAELGDSAMYLCASSLAGGNQPQHFGDGTRLSIL.

The chain employs TRBV19 and TRBJ2-3; TRBD1 matches 11 bases. The CDR3 runs 15 residues. With V trimmed by 6 bases and J by 5 bases, 7 bases remained unmatched. Germline V gene sequence: CDR1 LNHDA, CDR2 SQIVND (reference sequence). CDR3 sequence (DNA): TGTGCCAGTAGAGGGAGGACAGGGGGCTTAGATACGCAGTATTTT. Protein sequence: CASRGRTGGLDTQYF. The full variable domain, its missing parts supplied by reference TRBV19 and TRBJ2-3, is DGGITQSPKYLFRKEGQNVTLSCEQNLNHDAMYWYRQDPGQGLRLIYYSQIVNDFQKGDIAEGYSVSREKKESFPLTVTSAQKNPTAFYLCASRGRTGGLDTQYFGPGTRLTVL.

The chain has TRBV12-3 or TRBV12-4 and TRBJ1-2; 7 bases align to TRBD1. Trimming took 5 bases from V and 8 from J; bases not matched to a gene: 8. CDR3 length equals 13 residues. The CDR3 spells CASSPDRVKGYTF. The CDR3 coding sequence is TGTGCCAGCAGTCCCGACAGGGTCAAGGGCTACACCTTC.

The V gene is TRBV7-2, the J gene TRBJ2-7; possible D gene TRBD2, 6 bases. Trimming pared 1 base from V and 0 bases from J, leaving 16 bases between. From germline, CDR1 is SGHTA and CDR2 FQGNSA. The CDR3 is 17 residues long. CDR3 protein: CASSLVESRGSSYEQYF. Here the CDR3 DNA reads TGTGCCAGCAGCTTAGTAGAATCTCGGGGGAGCTCCTACGAGCAGTACTTC.

The genes are TRBV2 and TRBJ2-3, with TRBD2 identical over 12 bases. The CDR3 length is 18 residues. Germline trimming cut 2 bases from V and 0 bases from J; bases unmatched to any gene: 6. CDR1 is SNHLY, CDR2 FYNNEI, per germline. CDR3 residues: CASSELAGGSSSTDTQYF. In DNA, the CDR3 is TGTGCCAGCAGTGAACTAGCGGGAGGGTCCTCTAGCACAGATACGCAGTATTTT.

V usage is TRBV5-4 and J usage is TRBJ2-7; 11 bases map to TRBD2. The CDR3 loop spans 14 amino acids. The germline V gene has CDR1 SGHNT and CDR2 YYREEE (reference sequence). The V and J ends lost 4 bases and 2 bases, in that order; junction bases with no gene match: 2. The CDR3 nucleotides read TGTGCCAGCAGCCATAGCGGGGGGGCCTACGAGCAGTACTTC. As protein: CASSHSGGAYEQYF.

This chain joins TRBV11-2 and TRBJ2-2; maybe TRBD2 (6 bases). Looked up from germline, CDR1 is SGHAT and CDR2 is FQNNGV. The CDR3 is made up of 16 amino acids. V was shortened by 5 bases and J by 7 bases, with 20 bases between the two germline ends. The CDR3 nucleotides are TGTGCCAGCAGCCGCCATGGGACTCGGCAAGGCGGGGAGCTGTTTTTT. Protein sequence: CASSRHGTRQGGELFF.

CDR3 sequence (DNA): TGTGCCACCAGCGAGACAGGGGGCGCCGAGACAGATACGCAGTATTTT. Protein sequence: CATSETGGAETDTQYF. The chain uses TRBV15 and TRBJ2-3; 10 bases map to TRBD1. The CDR3 runs to 16 residues. Germline V lookup: CDR1 LNHNV, CDR2 YYDKDF (reference sequence). V shed 5 bases and J 3 bases; nucleotides not matched to a gene: 8.